These 29 T cell receptor beta chains share one sample of origin, sequenced in a study of shared clonotypes between healthy human individuals. Clones were read by immunoSEQ multiplex PCR, and TCRdb kept only the in-frame ones, dropping some. The repertoire includes roughly 490,000 clones, 60% to 85% of them detected once, and over 10% sits in the top ten. Input material: PBMCs. The receptor set was obtained from a woman aged 40 to 49 in good health. Some clones in this sample may be carry-over from other donors' samples.

This clone was detected ten times or more. This chain links TRBV30 with TRBJ2-7; D tentatively reads TRBD1 or TRBD2 (6 bases each). This CDR3 region has 16 residues. Per the germline V gene, CDR1 is GTSNPN and CDR2 is SVGIG (reference sequence). V was trimmed by 3 bases and J by 3 bases, leaving 21 bases between them. CDR3: CAWRRGLGGGGYEQYF. CDR3 coding DNA: TGTGCCTGGAGGAGAGGGCTGGGCGGAGGGGGCTACGAGCAGTACTTC.

The CDR3 loop reads CASSPVSSYEQYF. CDR3 nucleotides: TGTGCCAGCTCACCAGTCAGCTCCTACGAGCAGTACTTC. V gene TRBV18 combines with J gene TRBJ2-7; no reliable D call. This CDR3 has 13 amino acids. Trimming removed 2 bases at V and 0 bases at J, with 5 bases between. From germline, CDR1 is KGHSH and CDR2 LQKENI.

The chain uses TRBV7-9 and TRBJ2-1, with 7 positions matching TRBD1. The CDR3 is 17 residues long. V was pared by 2 bases and J by 4 bases, with 11 bases of the junction left unmatched. Germline lookup yields CDR1 SEHNR and CDR2 FQNEAQ (reference sequence). CDR3 loop: CASSLPYTGARYNEQFF. CDR3 sequence (DNA): TGTGCCAGCAGCTTACCCTACACAGGGGCCAGATACAATGAGCAGTTCTTC.

As regards this clone: This may stem from a read error, because a much larger clone lies one nucleotide away. The chain employs TRBV5-4 and TRBJ1-1; 7 bases line up with TRBD1. The CDR3 has 14 amino acids. V was clipped by 4 bases and J by 1 base; unmatched bases: 4. From germline, CDR1 is SGHNT and CDR2 YYREEE (reference sequence). The CDR3 DNA reads TGTGCCAGCAGCCCCGGGACAGAGAACACTGAAGCTTTCTTT. Encoded protein: CASSPGTENTEAFF.

V gene TRBV1 combines with J gene TRBJ1-5. TRBV1 is classified as a pseudogene. This CDR3 spans 15 amino acids. CDR3: CTSTLPGGKHQPQHF. The CDR3 DNA sequence: TGCACCAGCACTCTACCCGGGGGAAAACATCAGCCCCAGCATTTT.

The chain recombines TRBV18 with TRBJ1-1; a possible D gene is TRBD1 (6 bases). The germline V gene has CDR1 KGHSH and CDR2 LQKENI. The CDR3 consists of 13 residues. Deletions cut 4 bases from V and 1 base from J, with 7 bases between. CDR3 nucleotides: TGTGCCAGCTCACAGGACAGGAACACTGAAGCTTTCTTT. Its protein product is CASSQDRNTEAFF.

The genes are TRBV5-4 and TRBJ2-7; either TRBD1 or TRBD2 may supply D (5 bases each). Trimming left V 3 bases short and J 2 bases short, with 18 bases between. CDR3 length: 16 amino acids. Germline-derived CDR1 and CDR2 are SGHNT and YYREEE (reference sequence). CDR3 region: CASSSTGTNYAYEQYF. CDR3 DNA sequence: TGTGCCAGCAGCTCAACCGGGACGAACTATGCCTACGAGCAGTACTTC.

This chain joins TRBV14 and TRBJ2-1; 7 nucleotides line up with TRBD2. CDR3 length: 13 residues. V lost 4 bases to trimming and J lost 3 bases; unmatched junction nucleotides: 0. Germline CDR1 SGHDN, CDR2 FVKESK. CDR3 coding DNA: TGTGCCAGCAGCCGGGGGGGCTACAATGAGCAGTTCTTC. Its translation: CASSRGGYNEQFF.

To note about this clone: The same CDR3 also results from other DNA sequences found in this sample. This chain connects TRBV18 to TRBJ2-7; 7 bases match TRBD1. Germline CDR1 and CDR2: KGHSH and LQKENI. V dropped 3 bases and J dropped 0; count of bases not matched to a gene: 2. This CDR3 spans 14 amino acids. The CDR3 sequence is CASSPNRGSYEQYF. CDR3 in DNA: TGTGCCAGCTCACCGAACAGGGGCTCCTACGAGCAGTACTTC. Supplemented by reference TRBV18 and TRBJ2-7, the full variable domain reads NAGVMQNPRHLVRRRGQEARLRCSPMKGHSHVYWYRQLPEEGLKFMVYLQKENIIDESGMPKERFSAEFPKEGPSILRIQQVVRGDSAAYFCASSPNRGSYEQYFGPGTRLTVT.

As concerns this clone: The same CDR3 is also encoded by other DNA sequences in this sample. This chain connects TRBV19 to TRBJ2-7; 9 nucleotides match TRBD1. Trimming removed 1 base from V and 6 bases from J; junction bases left unmatched: 10. The CDR3 has 16 residues. Germline V gene lookup returns CDR1 LNHDA and CDR2 SQIVND (reference sequence). CDR3 protein: CASSIGAGTGGSEQYF. CDR3 sequence (DNA): TGTGCCAGTAGTATAGGTGCCGGAACAGGGGGCAGCGAGCAGTACTTC.

The gene calls are TRBV11-2 and TRBJ1-3; TRBD1 agrees at 9 bases. Germline CDR1 is SGHAT and CDR2 is FQNNGV. The CDR3 runs to 14 residues. The trim removed 4 bases at V and 7 bases at J, leaving 5 bases unmatched. The CDR3 DNA follows: TGTGCCAGCAGCTCGGGACAGGGAAGGAACACCATATATTTT. Translated: CASSSGQGRNTIYF.

Note on this clone: One base separates it from a far larger clone, so it is likely a read error. This chain uses TRBV30 with TRBJ1-5, with TRBD1 as a possible D gene (6 bases). Between the trimmed V and J ends, which lost 5 bases and 8 bases, there was a span of 25 bases. Germline loops: CDR1 GTSNPN, CDR2 SVGIG (reference sequence). CDR3 length: 16 residues. The DNA of the CDR3 is TGTGCCTGGGGTAGGCGGGACAATGGCTGGTGGGAGCCCCAGCATTTT. Its translation is CAWGRRDNGWWEPQHF.

The chain carries TRBV5-6 and TRBJ2-1; 9 nucleotides match TRBD2. The V gene's germline CDR1 is SGHDT and CDR2 YYEEEE. The length of the CDR3 is 15 residues. Trimming cost V 4 bases and J 8 bases; bases outside gene matches: 10. CDR3 sequence (DNA): TGTGCCAGCAGCGGAGGACTAGCGACCCGTCATGAGCAGTTCTTC. Protein product: CASSGGLATRHEQFF.

The table lists this clone with a count of one. The chain has TRBV5-4 and TRBJ2-4; 13 bases match TRBD2. V shed 4 bases and J 9 bases; nucleotides not matched to a gene: 10. The germline V gene has CDR1 SGHNT and CDR2 YYREEE (reference sequence). The CDR3 has 16 amino acids. This CDR3 reads CASSTRTSGREGIQYF. The CDR3 region has the DNA TGTGCCAGCAGCACCCGGACTAGCGGGAGAGAGGGCATTCAGTACTTC.

The CDR3 loop reads CASSQDSQNTYGYTF. The DNA of the CDR3 is TGTGCCAGCAGCCAAGATTCCCAAAATACTTATGGCTACACCTTC. This chain connects TRBV4-2 to TRBJ1-2; no definite D call. Per the germline V gene, CDR1 is LGHNA and CDR2 is YNFKEQ. With 0 bases removed from V and 5 bases from J, the gap between germline ends came to 13 bases. This CDR3 is 15 amino acids long.

The chain links TRBV2 to TRBJ2-2; 8 positions match TRBD2. The J segment lost 3 bases and the V segment lost 8 bases, leaving 5 bases of the junction unmatched. The CDR3 has 14 amino acids. CDR1 and CDR2 (germline): SNHLY, FYNNEI. As DNA, the CDR3 is TGTGCCAGCGGGACTAGGGGTGACACCGGGGAGCTGTTTTTT. This encodes CASGTRGDTGELFF.

V gene TRBV28 combines with J gene TRBJ1-2; 7 bases agree with TRBD1. The J segment lost 8 bases and the V segment lost 8 bases, leaving 11 bases of the junction unmatched. The CDR3 has 13 residues. Germline V gene lookup returns CDR1 MDHEN and CDR2 SYDVKM. The CDR3 loop is CASRQTGLGGYTF. The DNA of the CDR3 is TGTGCCAGCCGCCAGACAGGGCTGGGCGGCTACACCTTC.

The genes are TRBV18 and TRBJ2-5; a weak D match, TRBD1 (6 bases). Trimming removed 4 bases from V and 2 bases from J, with 20 bases in between. This CDR3 spans 17 amino acids. The germline V gene encodes CDR1 KGHSH and CDR2 LQKENI. The CDR3 spells CASSLPRAGDTQETQYF. DNA for the CDR3: TGTGCCAGCTCACTCCCCCGGGCAGGGGATACTCAAGAGACCCAGTACTTC. Combining the CDR3 with reference TRBV18 and TRBJ2-5 gives the whole variable domain NAGVMQNPRHLVRRRGQEARLRCSPMKGHSHVYWYRQLPEEGLKFMVYLQKENIIDESGMPKERFSAEFPKEGPSILRIQQVVRGDSAAYFCASSLPRAGDTQETQYFGPGTRLLVL.

In the case of this clone: The sample holds other DNA sequences that translate to the same CDR3. This chain uses TRBV28 with TRBJ1-1; D is unclear. CDR3 length: 12 amino acids. The V gene's germline CDR1 is MDHEN and CDR2 SYDVKM. V lost 8 bases and J lost 1, with 8 bases in between. CDR3: CASRDPNTEAFF. The CDR3 DNA follows: TGTGCCAGCCGTGACCCGAACACTGAAGCTTTCTTT.

The genes are TRBV6-4 and TRBJ2-1; 10 bases match TRBD1. Germline V gene sequence: CDR1 MRHNA, CDR2 SNTAGT. The CDR3 is 16 residues long. V was pared by 2 bases and J by 1 base, with 2 bases of the junction left unmatched. The CDR3 is CASSDEGQGSYNEQFF. The CDR3 coding sequence is TGTGCCAGCAGTGACGAGGGACAGGGGTCCTACAATGAGCAGTTCTTC.

This clone was counted at least ten times. J is TRBJ1-5 and V is TRBV28; D is ambiguous. The CDR3 runs 14 residues. Trimming shortened V by 2 bases and J by 3 bases, and 8 bases separated the two germline ends. CDR1 is MDHEN, CDR2 SYDVKM, per germline. The CDR3 region has the DNA TGTGCCAGCAGTTTAAGGCAGTTCAATCAGCCCCAGCATTTT. Translation: CASSLRQFNQPQHF.

This chain joins TRBV7-3 and TRBJ2-7, with a tentative D call TRBD1 (5 bases). The length of the CDR3 is 19 residues. Germline V gene lookup returns CDR1 SGHTA and CDR2 FQGTGA. V lost 4 bases and J lost 5, with 30 bases in between. CDR3 bases: TGTGCCAGCAGCTCCGATTGGACGGACATAAGGGGAAATCACAACGAGCAGTACTTC. As protein: CASSSDWTDIRGNHNEQYF.

This chain links TRBV28 with TRBJ1-2; D may be TRBD1 (6 bases). The V gene's germline CDR1 is MDHEN and CDR2 SYDVKM. Trimming removed 4 bases from V and 6 bases from J, with 12 bases in between. The CDR3 is made up of 13 amino acids. CDR3 amino acids: CASSSYRDHGYTF. CDR3 coding DNA: TGTGCCAGCAGTTCCTACAGGGACCATGGCTACACCTTC.

As concerns this clone: This specimen includes other DNA sequences encoding the same CDR3. The chain is built from TRBV4-1 and TRBJ1-5, with D perhaps matching TRBD1 (5 bases). Germline lookup yields CDR1 MGHRA and CDR2 YSYEKL. The V gene lost 0 bases and the J gene lost 7 bases, with 7 bases spanning the gap. The CDR3 consists of 13 residues. The CDR3: CASSQERDQPQHF. In DNA, the CDR3 is TGCGCCAGCAGCCAAGAGCGGGACCAGCCCCAGCATTTT.

This clone was counted between two and nine times. Additional DNA sequences in this sample encode the identical CDR3. The chain joins TRBV5-1 to TRBJ2-5, with D uncertain. The length of the CDR3 is 13 residues. V lost 2 bases to trimming and J lost 2 bases, with 7 bases between them. Germline CDR1 and CDR2: SGHRS and YFSETQ. CDR3 bases: TGCGCCAGCAGCTTAGGCACACAAGAGACCCAGTACTTC. This gives the protein CASSLGTQETQYF.

The chain combines TRBV5-5 with TRBJ2-3; 14 nucleotides align to TRBD2. Germline V lookup: CDR1 SGHKS, CDR2 YYEKEE (reference sequence). This CDR3 contains 17 residues. Trimming removed 4 bases from V and 0 bases from J; junction bases left unmatched: 4. DNA for the CDR3: TGTGCCAGCAGCCCGGGACTAGCGGGAGTGAGCACAGATACGCAGTATTTT. The encoded protein is CASSPGLAGVSTDTQYF. Combining the CDR3 with reference TRBV5-5 and TRBJ2-3 gives the whole variable domain DAGVTQSPTHLIKTRGQQVTLRCSPISGHKSVSWYQQVLGQGPQFIFQYYEKEERGRGNFPDRFSARQFPNYSSELNVNALLLGDSALYLCASSPGLAGVSTDTQYFGPGTRLTVL.

This clone has ten or more counts. Other nucleotide sequences from this sample produce the same CDR3. This chain links TRBV9 with TRBJ1-4; D is ambiguous. CDR3 length: 13 amino acids. Trimming stripped 4 bases from V and 4 bases from J, with 8 bases between. CDR1 SGDLS and CDR2 YYNGEE come from the germline V gene. Here the CDR3 reads CASSPWDNEKLFF. As DNA, the CDR3 is TGTGCCAGCAGCCCCTGGGATAATGAAAAACTGTTTTTT.

Notes on this clone: A read error is possible here, since a much larger clone lies one base away. V gene TRBV30 combines with J gene TRBJ1-3; possible D gene TRBD1, 6 bases. Germline CDR1 is GTSNPN and CDR2 is SVGIG (reference sequence). Trimming cost V 1 base and J 2 bases, with 12 bases left between them. CDR3 length equals 15 residues. CDR3 residues: CAWSEGQLPGNTIYF. CDR3 nucleotides: TGTGCCTGGAGTGAAGGACAGCTCCCTGGAAACACCATATATTTT.

This clone was picked up a small number of times. The chain uses TRBV27 and TRBJ1-2; 12 bases map to TRBD1. After removal of 6 bases from V and 3 bases from J, the junction contained 2 bases not matched to a gene. The CDR3 length is 14 residues. Germline V gene sequence: CDR1 MNHEY, CDR2 SMNVEV (reference sequence). The CDR3 loop reads CASRGTGGYYGYTF. CDR3 coding DNA: TGTGCCAGCAGGGGGACAGGGGGCTACTATGGCTACACCTTC.